This T cell receptor beta chain originates from a study of radiation and T cells in renal cell carcinoma. Specified time point: baseline pretreatment blood. The treatment denotes: 15 Gy SBRT to primary tumor, nephrectomy 4 weeks later. The V gene's germline CDR1 is SGHRS and CDR2 YFSETQ. Trimming shortened V by 2 bases and J by 0 bases, and 14 bases separated the two germline ends. This CDR3 has 16 amino acids. The table came from immunoSEQ multiplex PCR; TCRdb's copy has only in-frame clones and leaves some out. The data contain 100,000 to 150,000 clones, approximately 82% of them singletons. The sample was blood, taken from a patient whose treatment included radiotherapy and nephrectomy. The TCR originated in a woman aged 55-70 years with renal cell carcinoma. J is TRBJ1-1 and V is TRBV5-1; D gene ambiguous. The CDR3 region is CASSFAGGTMNTEAFF. Here the CDR3 DNA reads TGCGCCAGCAGCTTTGCAGGCGGTACTATGAACACTGAAGCTTTCTTT. Variable domain in full (rest from reference TRBV5-1 and TRBJ1-1): KAGVTQTPRYLIKTRGQQVTLSCSPISGHRSVSWYQQTPGQGLQFLFEYFSETQRNKGNFPGRFSGRQFSNSRSEMNVSTLELGDSALYLCASSFAGGTMNTEAFFGQGTRLTVV.